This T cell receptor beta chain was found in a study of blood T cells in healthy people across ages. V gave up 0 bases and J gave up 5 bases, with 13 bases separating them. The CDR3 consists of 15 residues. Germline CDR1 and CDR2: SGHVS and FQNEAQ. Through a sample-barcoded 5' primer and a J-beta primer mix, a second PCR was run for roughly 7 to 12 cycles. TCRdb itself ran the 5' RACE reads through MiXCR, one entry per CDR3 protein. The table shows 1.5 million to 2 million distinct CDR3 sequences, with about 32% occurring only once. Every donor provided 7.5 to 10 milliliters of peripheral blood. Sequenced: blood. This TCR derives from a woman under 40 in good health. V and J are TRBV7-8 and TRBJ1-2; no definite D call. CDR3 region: CASSLAVGSKYGYTF. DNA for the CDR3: TGTGCCAGCAGCTTAGCAGTGGGGAGCAAGTATGGCTACACCTTC.